What follows are 18 T cell receptor beta chains derived from one specimen sequenced in a study of regulatory T cells in long-lasting Graves disease. Arm-PCR of CDR3 regions and iRepertoire HTBI primers were the basis on which TCR beta libraries were built. TCRdb re-called the multiplex PCR reads with MiXCR, one entry per CDR3 protein. The data contain about 540,000 distinct CDR3 sequences, around an eighth of them singletons. Time point given: newly diagnosed GD, antithyroid drugs for less than 3 months. PBMCs were the source of the RNA used for TCR sequencing. Separately, the same data were catalogued under a study of T cells in Graves' hyperthyroidism and ophthalmopathy.

The material was peripheral blood mononuclear cells (PBMCs), obtained at new diagnosis, from a patient treated with antithyroid drugs. These receptors were collected from a man aged 25 to 40 with Graves disease.

This clonotype was detected many times. V and J are TRBV7-2 and TRBJ1-4; D unclear. V shed 3 bases and J shed 3 bases, with 11 bases lying between them. The CDR3 has 15 residues. Germline assignment: CDR1 SGHTA and CDR2 FQGNSA. The CDR3 is CASSFMGAANEKLFF. For the CDR3, the DNA is TGTGCCAGCAGCTTTATGGGCGCGGCTAATGAAAAACTGTTTTTT.

This clonotype was seen a handful of times. CDR3 nucleotides: TGCAGTGCTTGGACAGGGAATTCACCCCTCCACTTT. Its protein is CSAWTGNSPLHF. This chain connects TRBV20-1 to TRBJ1-6; 8 bases match TRBD1. Germline loops: CDR1 DFQATT, CDR2 SNEGSKA (reference sequence). This CDR3 contains 12 residues. The V and J ends lost 5 bases and 7 bases, in that order; junction bases with no gene match: 1.

This clonotype was observed at least ten times. The rearrangement links TRBV20-1 to TRBJ2-3, with unresolved D. V shed 1 base and J shed 2 bases, with 4 bases lying between them. The CDR3 contains 12 residues. Germline V gene data show CDR1 as DFQATT and CDR2 as SNEGSKA (reference sequence). The CDR3 nucleotides read TGCAGTGCTAGAGCGGACACAGATACGCAGTATTTT. Translating gives CSARADTDTQYF.

In regard to this clonotype: The junction differs from germline at one of its ends, possibly a read error. V gene TRBV7-2 combines with J gene TRBJ2-3; D is perhaps TRBD2 (5 bases). The CDR3 contains 14 residues. Per germline, CDR1 SGHTA and CDR2 FQGNSA. The CDR3 is CASSITARGDTQYF. Written as DNA, the CDR3 is TGCGCCAGCAGCATTACGGCTCGGGGAGATACGCAGTATTTT.

The sample holds many counts of this clonotype. This chain uses TRBV7-9 with TRBJ2-2; D remains ambiguous. Germline loops: CDR1 SEHNR, CDR2 FQNEAQ (reference sequence). Trimming took 3 bases from V and 1 from J, leaving 9 bases between them. This CDR3 region has 15 residues. The CDR3 is CASSLAGQNTGELFF. The CDR3 DNA is TGTGCCAGCAGCTTGGCCGGTCAGAACACCGGGGAGCTGTTTTTT.

This clonotype was found many times. The V gene is TRBV29-1, the J gene TRBJ1-5; D is possibly TRBD1 (6 bases). The V and J ends lost 4 bases and 2 bases respectively, with 12 bases between them. The CDR3 consists of 14 residues. Germline V CDR1 and CDR2: SQVTM, ANQGSEA. CDR3 sequence (DNA): TGCAGCGTTGCCGGCAGGGGAGGCAATCAGCCCCAGCATTTT. Translating gives CSVAGRGGNQPQHF.

Concerning this clonotype: It may be a read error: a sequence one base away is much more abundant. The chain joins TRBV7-3 to TRBJ2-1; 9 bases fit TRBD2. CDR3 length equals 17 residues. The germline CDR1 and CDR2 sequences are SGHTA and FQGTGA. The trim removed 7 bases at V and 5 bases at J, leaving 15 bases unmatched. The CDR3 DNA reads as TGTGCCAGCAACTTGCCATTTTGGCGGGAGGGCCACAATGAGCAGTTCTTC. Translating gives CASNLPFWREGHNEQFF.

This clonotype has a count of ten or more. The rearrangement links TRBV2 to TRBJ2-6; TRBD2 might be the D (7 bases). The length of the CDR3 is 16 residues. Trimming stripped 6 bases from V and 3 bases from J, with 15 bases between. Germline CDR1 and CDR2: SNHLY and FYNNEI. CDR3 protein: CASRFRGALGANVLTF. In DNA, the CDR3 is TGTGCCAGCAGGTTCCGGGGGGCGCTTGGGGCCAACGTCCTGACTTTC.

This clonotype appeared a few times. The chain links TRBV5-1 to TRBJ2-3, with 10 bases lining up with TRBD1. Trimming cost V 1 base and J 7 bases; bases outside gene matches: 6. Germline V gene lookup returns CDR1 SGHRS and CDR2 YFSETQ. This CDR3 contains 15 residues. The CDR3 DNA reads TGCGCCAGCAGCTTGAGGACAGGGGGGCTTAATACGCAGTATTTT. As protein: CASSLRTGGLNTQYF. Together with reference TRBV5-1 and TRBJ2-3, the CDR3 gives the full variable domain: KAGVTQTPRYLIKTRGQQVTLSCSPISGHRSVSWYQQTPGQGLQFLFEYFSETQRNKGNFPGRFSGRQFSNSRSEMNVSTLELGDSALYLCASSLRTGGLNTQYFGPGTRLTVL.

Many counts were recorded for this clonotype. V and J are TRBV3-1 and TRBJ1-1; D possibly corresponds to TRBD1 (5 bases). V lost 3 bases to trimming and J lost 0 bases, with 17 bases between them. Germline V gives CDR1 LGHDT, CDR2 YNNKEL (reference sequence). The CDR3 consists of 17 residues. The CDR3 DNA is TGTGCCAGCAGCCACAGTAGGATCAGACAGTTGAACACTGAAGCTTTCTTT. It yields the protein CASSHSRIRQLNTEAFF.

In its sample, this clonotype was seen once. The rearrangement links TRBV29-1 to TRBJ2-7; TRBD2 agrees at 8 bases. After removal of 7 bases from V and 5 bases from J, the junction contained 10 bases not matched to a gene. Germline lookup yields CDR1 SQVTM and CDR2 ANQGSEA. The CDR3 is 13 amino acids. The CDR3 nucleotides read TGCAGCGCGGGGAGCGGGAGTCCCCACGAGCAGTACTTC. Translation gives CSAGSGSPHEQYF.

The chain links TRBV30 to TRBJ2-7, with TRBD1 matching over 8 bases. The junction had 9 bases not matched to a gene; V was cut back by 3 bases and J by 5 bases. This CDR3 has 14 amino acids. Germline V lookup: CDR1 GTSNPN, CDR2 SVGIG (reference sequence). The CDR3 coding sequence is TGTGCCTGGAGGTCGTCAGGGGGCCGGGACGAGCAGTACTTC. It encodes CAWRSSGGRDEQYF. The variable domain in full, completed from reference TRBV30 and TRBJ2-7, reads SQTIHQWPATLVQPVGSPLSLECTVEGTSNPNLYWYRQAAGRGLQLLFYSVGIGQISSEVPQNLSASRPQDRQFILSSKKLLLSDSGFYLCAWRSSGGRDEQYFGPGTRLTVT.

Ten or more counts support this clonotype. CDR3 DNA: TGTGCCAGCAGTTTAAGGGGACAGGGAGCCTACGAGCAGTACTTC. Translating it yields CASSLRGQGAYEQYF. The genes are TRBV12-3 or TRBV12-4 and TRBJ2-7; 9 bases agree with TRBD1. The CDR3 spans 15 residues. The trim removed 2 bases at V and 2 bases at J, leaving 4 bases unmatched.

Many counts were recorded for this clonotype. CDR3 DNA sequence: TGTGCCAGCAGTTTAGAGGGCAGTTCTAACTATGGCTACACCTTC. Translating gives CASSLEGSSNYGYTF. The gene calls are TRBV27 and TRBJ1-2, with D hard to call. V gave up 2 bases and J gave up 0 bases, with 10 bases separating them. The CDR3 length is 15 residues. Germline lookup yields CDR1 MNHEY and CDR2 SMNVEV (reference sequence).

This clonotype was counted many times. J is TRBJ2-3 and V is TRBV10-1; D ambiguous. V was shortened by 2 bases and J by 2 bases, with 11 bases between the two germline ends. CDR1 and CDR2 from the germline V gene are WNHNN and SYGVQD (reference sequence). This CDR3 is built from 15 residues. This CDR3 reads CASSEPSWYTDTQYF. The CDR3 DNA reads as TGCGCCAGCAGTGAGCCCAGTTGGTACACAGATACGCAGTATTTT.

This clonotype was detected ten times or more. The chain is built from TRBV27 and TRBJ2-7; D may be TRBD2 (5 bases). Trimming removed 5 bases from V and 0 bases from J, with 8 bases in between. This CDR3 spans 13 amino acids. Germline V gene lookup returns CDR1 MNHEY and CDR2 SMNVEV (reference sequence). CDR3 region: CASSGRVSYEQYF. Written as DNA, the CDR3 is TGTGCCAGCAGTGGGCGGGTCTCCTACGAGCAGTACTTC.

This clonotype was observed at least ten times. This rearrangement joins TRBV28 to TRBJ2-5; the D is unclear. This CDR3 is 12 amino acids long. CDR1 and CDR2 from the germline V gene are MDHEN and SYDVKM. V lost 6 bases and J lost 1, with 6 bases in between. CDR3 sequence reads: CASSLLQETQYF. The DNA for the CDR3 is TGTGCCAGCAGCCTCCTCCAAGAGACCCAGTACTTC.

This clonotype was picked up many times. The chain recombines TRBV20-1 with TRBJ1-1, with a weak D call TRBD1 (6 bases). CDR1 and CDR2 from the germline V gene are DFQATT and SNEGSKA (reference sequence). This CDR3 region has 15 residues. CDR3 DNA sequence: TGCACCCCGGGCACAGGGAGGGGGAAGATAGGTGAAGCTTTCTTT. Translating gives CTPGTGRGKIGEAFF.